This is a list of T cell receptor beta chains from one sample in a study of molecular identifiers for immune sequencing clone quantification. TCRdb reanalysed the PCR reads using MiXCR and keeps one entry per CDR3 protein. The table has around 40,000 distinct CDR3 sequences, over 15% seen once; the top ten hold under 1.3%. The sample comprised naive CD8+ T cells from blood, with Jurkat cell RNA spiked in. Source of these receptors: a human donor in good health. Some libraries in this study had Jurkat cell RNA spiked in. Both conserved end residues are part of each CDR3. Fields, in order: V gene, D gene, J gene, clone size, CDR3 protein, CDR3 DNA. The D gene is left open where the match is weak. Size is stated for part of the rows, as once, few or many counts, or as a class when the clone is expanded.

v_call: TRBV4-3; d_call: -; j_call: TRBJ2-7; clone_size: many; cdr3_aa: CASSQDWGGEQYF; cdr3_nt: TGCGCCAGCAGCCAAGACTGGGGCGGCGAGCAGTACTTC
v_call: TRBV27; d_call: -; j_call: TRBJ2-3; clone_size: many; cdr3_aa: CASSTWDGPSTDTQYF; cdr3_nt: TGTGCCAGCAGTACATGGGACGGTCCTAGCACAGATACGCAGTATTTT
v_call: TRBV28; d_call: -; j_call: TRBJ2-7; clone_size: -; cdr3_aa: CAVWGPYEQYF; cdr3_nt: TGTGCCGTTTGGGGACCCTACGAGCAGTACTTC
v_call: TRBV29-1; d_call: TRBD2; j_call: TRBJ2-7; clone_size: many; cdr3_aa: CSVVLLGGSYEQYF; cdr3_nt: TGCAGCGTTGTACTCCTGGGGGGGTCCTACGAGCAGTACTTC
v_call: TRBV10-3; d_call: TRBD2; j_call: TRBJ2-1; clone_size: many; cdr3_aa: CAIRVGTSAYNEQFF; cdr3_nt: TGTGCCATCAGAGTAGGGACTAGCGCTTACAATGAGCAGTTCTTC
v_call: TRBV7-3; d_call: -; j_call: TRBJ2-2; clone_size: many; cdr3_aa: CASSLTGELFF; cdr3_nt: TGTGCCAGCAGCTTGACCGGGGAGCTGTTTTTT
v_call: TRBV5-3; d_call: -; j_call: TRBJ1-1; clone_size: few; cdr3_aa: CASSLVLGGTEAFF; cdr3_nt: TGTGCCAGCAGCTTGGTTCTGGGGGGCACTGAAGCTTTCTTT
v_call: TRBV20-1; d_call: -; j_call: TRBJ2-7; clone_size: many; cdr3_aa: CSARDGQTYEQYF; cdr3_nt: TGCAGTGCTAGAGATGGGCAGACCTACGAGCAGTACTTC
v_call: TRBV10-3; d_call: TRBD2; j_call: TRBJ2-3; clone_size: many; cdr3_aa: CAISMTSGGVGDTQYF; cdr3_nt: TGTGCCATCAGCATGACTAGCGGGGGGGTCGGTGATACGCAGTATTTT
v_call: TRBV6-1; d_call: -; j_call: TRBJ2-7; clone_size: many; cdr3_aa: CASPPGPGYEQYF; cdr3_nt: TGTGCCAGCCCTCCAGGTCCCGGTTACGAGCAGTACTTC
v_call: TRBV6-5; d_call: -; j_call: TRBJ2-7; clone_size: many; cdr3_aa: CASSYGTGNSYEQYF; cdr3_nt: TGTGCCAGCAGTTATGGAACAGGGAACTCCTACGAGCAGTACTTC
v_call: TRBV7-9; d_call: TRBD2; j_call: TRBJ2-5; clone_size: many; cdr3_aa: CASSLLAGVETQYF; cdr3_nt: TGTGCCAGCAGCTTATTAGCGGGAGTAGAGACCCAGTACTTC
v_call: TRBV10-3; d_call: TRBD1; j_call: TRBJ2-7; clone_size: -; cdr3_aa: CAIRIDRDSSYEQYF; cdr3_nt: TGTGCCATCAGGATAGACAGGGACAGCTCCTACGAGCAGTACTTC
v_call: TRBV4-2; d_call: -; j_call: TRBJ2-7; clone_size: many; cdr3_aa: CASSQENLSYEQYF; cdr3_nt: TGTGCCAGCAGCCAAGAGAACTTGTCCTACGAGCAGTACTTC
v_call: TRBV29-1; d_call: TRBD2; j_call: TRBJ2-2; clone_size: many; cdr3_aa: CSALGDGTSGSSTGGLFF; cdr3_nt: TGCAGCGCCCTTGGCGACGGGACTAGCGGGAGTTCCACCGGGGGGCTGTTTTTT
v_call: TRBV4-1; d_call: -; j_call: TRBJ1-1; clone_size: -; cdr3_aa: CASSQEAGLTGAFF; cdr3_nt: TGCGCCAGCAGCCAAGAAGCGGGACTCACTGGGGCTTTCTTT
v_call: TRBV7-2; d_call: TRBD1; j_call: TRBJ2-7; clone_size: many; cdr3_aa: CASSPGQGVHYEQYF; cdr3_nt: TGTGCCAGCAGCCCCGGACAGGGAGTACACTACGAGCAGTACTTC